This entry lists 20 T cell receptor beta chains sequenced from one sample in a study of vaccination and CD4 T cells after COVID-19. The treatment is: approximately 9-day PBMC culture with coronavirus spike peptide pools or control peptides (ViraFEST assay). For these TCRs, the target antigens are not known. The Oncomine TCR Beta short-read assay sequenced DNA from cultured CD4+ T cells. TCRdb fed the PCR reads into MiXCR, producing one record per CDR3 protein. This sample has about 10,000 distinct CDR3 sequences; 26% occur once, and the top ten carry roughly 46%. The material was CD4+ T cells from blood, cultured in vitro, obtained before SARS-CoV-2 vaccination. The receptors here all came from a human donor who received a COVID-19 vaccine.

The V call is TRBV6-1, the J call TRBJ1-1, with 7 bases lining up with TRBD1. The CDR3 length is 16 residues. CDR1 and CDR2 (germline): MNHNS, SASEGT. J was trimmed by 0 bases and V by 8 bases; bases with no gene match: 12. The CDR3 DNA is TGTGCCAGCTGCTCGGAGGGGGGACAGATGAACACTGAAGCTTTCTTT. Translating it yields CASCSEGGQMNTEAFF.

CDR3 DNA sequence: TGTGCCAGCACCGCGACAGGGGATGGCTACACCTTC. The encoded protein is CASTATGDGYTF. The chain joins TRBV6-1 to TRBJ1-2, with 8 bases lining up with TRBD1. Germline V lookup: CDR1 MNHNS, CDR2 SASEGT. The V gene end was trimmed by 7 bases and the J gene end by 6 bases; junction bases not matched to a gene: 4. The CDR3 loop spans 12 amino acids.

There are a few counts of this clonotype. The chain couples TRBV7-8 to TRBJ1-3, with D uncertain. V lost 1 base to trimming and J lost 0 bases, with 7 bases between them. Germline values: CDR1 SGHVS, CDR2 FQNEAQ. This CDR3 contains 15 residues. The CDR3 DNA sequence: TGTGCCAGCAGCTTAGGGCCGGGCTCTGGAAACACCATATATTTT. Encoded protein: CASSLGPGSGNTIYF.

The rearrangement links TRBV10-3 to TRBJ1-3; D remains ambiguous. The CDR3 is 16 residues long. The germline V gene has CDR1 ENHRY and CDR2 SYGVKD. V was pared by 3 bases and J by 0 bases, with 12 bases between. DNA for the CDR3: TGTGCCATCAGTGATGGCGTTAGGGTCTCTGGAAACACCATATATTTT. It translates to CAISDGVRVSGNTIYF.

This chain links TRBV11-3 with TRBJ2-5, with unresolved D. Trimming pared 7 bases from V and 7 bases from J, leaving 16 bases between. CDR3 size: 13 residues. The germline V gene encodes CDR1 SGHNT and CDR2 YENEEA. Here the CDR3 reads CASTPLSTGTQYF. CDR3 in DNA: TGTGCCAGCACCCCCCTCTCGACGGGGACCCAGTACTTC.

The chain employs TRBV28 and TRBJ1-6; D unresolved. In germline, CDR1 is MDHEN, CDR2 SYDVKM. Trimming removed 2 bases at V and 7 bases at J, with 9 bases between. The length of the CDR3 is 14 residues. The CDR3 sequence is CASSLGSQNSPLHF. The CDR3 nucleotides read TGTGCCAGCAGTTTAGGGTCCCAAAATTCACCCCTCCACTTT.

The CDR3 coding sequence is TGTGCCAGTAGCCTTTGGACAGGGAACGATGGCTACACCTTC. Translation gives CASSLWTGNDGYTF. V usage is TRBV28 and J usage is TRBJ1-2, with TRBD1 identical over 8 bases. V was pared by 9 bases and J by 6 bases, with 12 bases of the junction left unmatched. This CDR3 region has 14 residues. CDR1 and CDR2 (germline): MDHEN, SYDVKM.

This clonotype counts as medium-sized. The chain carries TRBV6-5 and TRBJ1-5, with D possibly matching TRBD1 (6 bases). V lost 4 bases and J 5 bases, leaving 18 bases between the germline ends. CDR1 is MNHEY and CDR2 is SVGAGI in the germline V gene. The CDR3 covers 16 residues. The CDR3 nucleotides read TGTGCCAGCAGTTCTCTGGACAGTGGGAAGGATCAGCCCCAGCATTTT. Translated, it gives CASSSLDSGKDQPQHF.

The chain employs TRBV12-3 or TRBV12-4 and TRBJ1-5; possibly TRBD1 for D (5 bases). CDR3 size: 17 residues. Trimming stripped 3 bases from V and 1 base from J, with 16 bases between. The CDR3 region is CASSFGTILTSNQPQHF. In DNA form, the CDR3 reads TGTGCCAGCAGTTTTGGGACTATACTCACAAGCAATCAGCCCCAGCATTTT.

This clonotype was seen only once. In nucleotides, the CDR3 is TGTGCCTGGAGTTCCGGACTAGCATTCAACGAGCAGTACTTC. Amino acid sequence: CAWSSGLAFNEQYF. The chain combines TRBV30 with TRBJ2-7; 8 nucleotides agree with TRBD2. Germline V gene lookup returns CDR1 GTSNPN and CDR2 SVGIG (reference sequence). The CDR3 contains 14 residues. J lost 5 bases, V lost 2 bases, and 8 bases had no gene match.

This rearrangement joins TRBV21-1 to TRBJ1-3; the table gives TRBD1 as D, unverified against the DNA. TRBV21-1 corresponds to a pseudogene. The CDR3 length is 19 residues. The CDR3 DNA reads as TGTGCCAGCAGCACGCTCCGGGACGCCGACCCGATCTCTGGAAACACCATATATTTT. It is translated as CASSTLRDADPISGNTIYF.

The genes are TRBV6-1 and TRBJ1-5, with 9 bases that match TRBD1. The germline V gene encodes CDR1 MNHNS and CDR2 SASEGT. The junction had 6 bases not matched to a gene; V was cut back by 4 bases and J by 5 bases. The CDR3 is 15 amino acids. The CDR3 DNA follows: TGTGCCAGCAGTGCCTCGACAGGGGGGGATCAGCCCCAGCATTTT. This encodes CASSASTGGDQPQHF.

The CDR3 DNA reads as TGTGCCAGCAGTGTGGTAGCGGGGGGCTCGGGGACCCAGTACTTC. Translated, it gives CASSVVAGGSGTQYF. The chain combines TRBV2 with TRBJ2-5; 10 nucleotides match TRBD2. This CDR3 spans 15 amino acids. V was clipped by 4 bases and J by 7 bases; unmatched bases: 9. Germline V gene data show CDR1 as SNHLY and CDR2 as FYNNEI.

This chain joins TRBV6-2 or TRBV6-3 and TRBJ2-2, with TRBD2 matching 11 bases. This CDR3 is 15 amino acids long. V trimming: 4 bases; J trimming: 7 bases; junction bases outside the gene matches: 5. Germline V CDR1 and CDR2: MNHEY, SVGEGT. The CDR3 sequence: CASSSASGGIGELFF. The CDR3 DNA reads TGTGCCAGCAGTTCTGCTAGCGGGGGGATCGGGGAGCTGTTTTTT.

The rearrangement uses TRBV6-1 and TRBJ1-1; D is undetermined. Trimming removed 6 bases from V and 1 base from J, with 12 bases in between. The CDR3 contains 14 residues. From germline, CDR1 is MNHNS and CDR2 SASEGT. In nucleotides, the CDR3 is TGTGCCAGCAGCCGTGCGCGGGGGAACACTGAAGCTTTCTTT. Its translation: CASSRARGNTEAFF.

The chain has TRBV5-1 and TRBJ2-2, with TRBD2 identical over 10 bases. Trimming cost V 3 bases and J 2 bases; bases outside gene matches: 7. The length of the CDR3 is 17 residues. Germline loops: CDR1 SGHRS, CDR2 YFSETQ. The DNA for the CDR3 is TGCGCCAGCAGCTGGCGTCCTAGCGGGGGCAACACCGGGGAGCTGTTTTTT. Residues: CASSWRPSGGNTGELFF.

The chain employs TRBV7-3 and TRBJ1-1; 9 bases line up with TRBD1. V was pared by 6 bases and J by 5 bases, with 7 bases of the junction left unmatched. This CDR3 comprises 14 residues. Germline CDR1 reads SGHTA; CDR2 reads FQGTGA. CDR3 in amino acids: CASRPTGGGTEAFF. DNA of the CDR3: TGTGCCAGCAGACCGACAGGGGGAGGAACTGAAGCTTTCTTT.

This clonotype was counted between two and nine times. The CDR3 reads CASSYPSTLAGYYEQYF. For the CDR3, the DNA is TGTGCCAGCAGTTACCCAAGCACACTAGCGGGGTACTACGAGCAGTACTTC. The rearrangement uses TRBV6-5 and TRBJ2-7; 10 nucleotides line up with TRBD2. CDR3 size: 17 residues. CDR1 is MNHEY and CDR2 is SVGAGI in the germline V gene. The V gene end was trimmed by 2 bases and the J gene end by 3 bases; junction bases not matched to a gene: 10.

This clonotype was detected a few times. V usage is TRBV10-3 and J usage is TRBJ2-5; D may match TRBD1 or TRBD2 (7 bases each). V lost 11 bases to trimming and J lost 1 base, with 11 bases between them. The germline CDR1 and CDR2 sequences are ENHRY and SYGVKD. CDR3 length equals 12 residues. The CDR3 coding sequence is TGTGCCTCCAGGGGGGGCCAAGAGACCCAGTACTTC. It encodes CASRGGQETQYF.

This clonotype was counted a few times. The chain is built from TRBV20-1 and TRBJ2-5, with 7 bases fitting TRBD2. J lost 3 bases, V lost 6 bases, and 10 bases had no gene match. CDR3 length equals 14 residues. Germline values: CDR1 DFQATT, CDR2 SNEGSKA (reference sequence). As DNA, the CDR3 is TGCAGTGCAGAAAGGCTACGGGGGGAAGAGACCCAGTACTTC. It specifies CSAERLRGEETQYF.